A single sample gave rise to the 26 T cell receptor beta chains below, sequenced in a study of blood T cell repertoires in COVID-19. Produced via immunoSEQ multiplex PCR; TCRdb's table is partial and in-frame only. Here the sample spans 300,000 to 450,000 clones, 88% being singletons. Sequencing used PBMCs or T cells enriched from blood (not recorded which). Receptors originate from a woman under 30 who had recovered from COVID-19.

The V gene is TRBV7-2, the J gene TRBJ1-6; TRBD1 matches at 7 bases. The germline gives CDR1 SGHTA, CDR2 FQGNSA. The CDR3 runs 16 residues. The ends lost 7 bases at V and 6 bases at J; junction bases unmatched: 12. DNA of the CDR3: TGTGCCAGCAACAAAAACGGAGGGGGCGTTAATTCACCCCTCCACTTT. Its translation: CASNKNGGGVNSPLHF.

The chain is built from TRBV4-3 and TRBJ2-1; TRBD2 aligns across 9 bases. Germline values: CDR1 LGHNA, CDR2 YSLEER. V shed 1 base and J 8 bases; nucleotides not matched to a gene: 3. This CDR3 region has 14 residues. This CDR3 reads CASSQGTSADEQFF. The CDR3, as DNA: TGCGCCAGCAGCCAAGGGACTAGCGCCGATGAGCAGTTCTTC.

J is TRBJ2-4 and V is TRBV19; D might be TRBD1 (6 bases). This CDR3 comprises 16 residues. V was clipped by 3 bases and J by 3 bases, with 15 bases between them. The germline V gene encodes CDR1 LNHDA and CDR2 SQIVND (reference sequence). The CDR3 region is CASSMWLGHIKNIQYF. For the CDR3, the DNA is TGTGCCAGTAGTATGTGGTTGGGACACATCAAAAACATTCAGTACTTC.

The genes are TRBV5-1 and TRBJ1-1, with 8 bases fitting TRBD1. Trimming removed 1 base from V and 4 bases from J; junction bases left unmatched: 3. Germline V gives CDR1 SGHRS, CDR2 YFSETQ. The CDR3 covers 14 residues. The CDR3 sequence is CASSLQTGGTEAFF. CDR3 in DNA: TGCGCCAGCAGCTTGCAAACAGGGGGCACTGAAGCTTTCTTT.

The rearrangement links TRBV4-1 to TRBJ1-2; TRBD1 matches 9 bases. Germline V lookup: CDR1 MGHRA, CDR2 YSYEKL. The V gene end was trimmed by 1 base and the J gene end by 1 base; junction bases not matched to a gene: 7. The CDR3 has 17 amino acids. The CDR3 DNA follows: TGCGCCAGCAGCCAAGGGGGACAGGGCCGATTTAACTATGGCTACACCTTC. This sequence encodes CASSQGGQGRFNYGYTF.

The rearrangement joins TRBV15 to TRBJ1-5; 9 bases align to TRBD1. Germline V lookup: CDR1 LNHNV, CDR2 YYDKDF (reference sequence). The CDR3 extends over 17 amino acids. The V segment lost 5 bases and the J segment 0 bases; nucleotides outside the gene matches: 8. CDR3 nucleotides: TGTGCCACCAGCGGAGGGACAGGGAGAAGTAGCAATCAGCCCCAGCATTTT. Protein sequence: CATSGGTGRSSNQPQHF.

The CDR3: CASSPRAGTGANVLTF. CDR3 nucleotides: TGTGCCAGCAGTCCCCGCGCGGGGACTGGGGCCAACGTCCTGACTTTC. The chain joins TRBV28 to TRBJ2-6; possible D gene TRBD2, 6 bases. This CDR3 comprises 16 residues. The ends were cut back, 5 bases at V and 2 bases at J, with 13 bases in the middle. Looked up from germline, CDR1 is MDHEN and CDR2 is SYDVKM.

The genes are TRBV6-5 and TRBJ1-1, with TRBD1 as a possible D gene (5 bases). In germline, CDR1 is MNHEY, CDR2 SVGAGI. The length of the CDR3 is 14 residues. Deletions cut 4 bases from V and 1 base from J, with 10 bases between. The CDR3 coding sequence is TGTGCCAGCAGTTTCATCACAGGGAACACTGAAGCTTTCTTT. Protein product: CASSFITGNTEAFF.

V gene TRBV27 combines with J gene TRBJ1-6, with TRBD1 matching 9 bases. CDR3 size: 15 residues. Germline CDR1 and CDR2: MNHEY and SMNVEV (reference sequence). V trimming: 3 bases; J trimming: 8 bases; junction bases outside the gene matches: 5. The CDR3 nucleotides are TGTGCCAGCAGTTTCTATGGGACAGGGCATTCACCCCTCCACTTT. This sequence encodes CASSFYGTGHSPLHF.

The chain uses TRBV6-5 and TRBJ2-7; 7 bases map to TRBD1. The trim removed 6 bases at V and 0 bases at J, leaving 8 bases unmatched. Germline V gene sequence: CDR1 MNHEY, CDR2 SVGAGI. This CDR3 is built from 15 residues. The CDR3 sequence is CASRLEQGISYEQYF. CDR3 DNA: TGTGCCAGCAGACTCGAACAGGGGATCTCCTACGAGCAGTACTTC.

The table lists this clone with a count of one. V usage is TRBV11-2 and J usage is TRBJ1-1; D perhaps matches TRBD1 (5 bases). The CDR3 has 18 residues. Per germline, CDR1 SGHAT and CDR2 FQNNGV. The V gene lost 0 bases and the J gene lost 0 bases, with 17 bases spanning the gap. CDR3 nucleotide sequence: TGTGCCAGCAGCTTAGACTTCTTCCAGGGAAGGATGAACACTGAAGCTTTCTTT. Translation gives CASSLDFFQGRMNTEAFF.

V and J are TRBV3-1 (or the pseudogene TRBV3-2) and TRBJ1-2, with D perhaps matching TRBD1 (5 bases). V was clipped by 1 base and J by 4 bases, with 13 bases between them. CDR1 and CDR2 from the germline V gene are LGHDT and YNNKEL (reference sequence). The CDR3 has 15 amino acids. The CDR3, as DNA: TGTGCCAGCAGCCAAGTCAGTGGGGGGGGCTATGGCTACACCTTC. This translates into CASSQVSGGGYGYTF.

The rearrangement joins TRBV28 to TRBJ1-6, with a tentative D call TRBD1 (6 bases). Trimming left V 5 bases short and J 7 bases short, with 15 bases between. This CDR3 has 15 amino acids. CDR1 is MDHEN and CDR2 is SYDVKM in the germline V gene. CDR3 amino acids: CASSLMDRYNSPLHF. The CDR3 region has the DNA TGTGCCAGCAGTCTGATGGACAGATACAATTCACCCCTCCACTTT.

The V call is TRBV28, the J call TRBJ1-5; no reliable D call. Germline-derived CDR1 and CDR2 are MDHEN and SYDVKM. This CDR3 region has 13 residues. V lost 8 bases and J lost 7, with 15 bases in between. The CDR3 DNA reads TGTGCCAGCGGAGGTTCTTTTGGACAGCCCCAGCATTTT. This codes for CASGGSFGQPQHF.

J is TRBJ1-6 and V is TRBV2; tentatively, D is TRBD1 (6 bases). CDR3 size: 15 residues. From germline, CDR1 is SNHLY and CDR2 FYNNEI. Deletions cut 9 bases from V and 2 bases from J, with 14 bases between. The CDR3 spells CASTPGVPYNSPLHF. The DNA for the CDR3 is TGTGCCAGTACTCCAGGGGTTCCCTATAATTCACCCCTCCACTTT.

The chain employs TRBV6-2 or TRBV6-3 and TRBJ1-2, with D unclear. The CDR3 has 12 residues. Germline lookup yields CDR1 MNHEY and CDR2 SVGEGT. V was trimmed by 5 bases and J by 7 bases, leaving 11 bases between them. This chain's CDR3 is CASSQAGSGYTF. The CDR3 DNA sequence: TGTGCCAGCAGTCAAGCCGGGTCTGGCTACACCTTC.

The rearrangement links TRBV9 to TRBJ2-7; TRBD2 might be the D (5 bases). The V gene's germline CDR1 is SGDLS and CDR2 YYNGEE. There are 16 residues in the CDR3. The germline V and J ends were trimmed by 0 bases and 4 bases, with 17 bases remaining between them. CDR3 loop: CASSVGEERVGYEQYF. The CDR3 region has the DNA TGTGCCAGCAGCGTAGGTGAGGAGAGGGTGGGATACGAGCAGTACTTC. Full variable domain (rest looked up from reference TRBV9 and TRBJ2-7): DSGVTQTPKHLITATGQRVTLRCSPRSGDLSVYWYQQSLDQGLQFLIQYYNGEERAKGNILERFSAQQFPDLHSELNLSSLELGDSALYFCASSVGEERVGYEQYFGPGTRLTVT.

The rearrangement uses TRBV23-1 and TRBJ2-5; 7 bases fit TRBD1. TRBV23-1 is labeled an ORF, and its function is uncertain. This CDR3 has 14 amino acids. Trimming at V came to 11 bases and at J to 1 base, leaving 10 bases not matched to a gene. The CDR3 here is CAGPGQDGQETQYF. CDR3 nucleotides: TGCGCCGGGCCCGGACAGGACGGCCAAGAGACCCAGTACTTC.

The rearrangement joins TRBV19 to TRBJ1-3; D is uncertain. The CDR3 has 14 residues. Trimming removed 7 bases from V and 0 bases from J, with 10 bases in between. Looked up from germline, CDR1 is LNHDA and CDR2 is SQIVND (reference sequence). As DNA, the CDR3 is TGTGCCAGTACCCTGACAAGCTCTGGAAACACCATATATTTT. Residues: CASTLTSSGNTIYF.

The table lists this clone with a few counts. The chain combines TRBV7-9 with TRBJ2-7, with 9 bases aligning to TRBD1. CDR1 is SEHNR and CDR2 is FQNEAQ in the germline V gene (reference sequence). V was clipped by 4 bases and J by 0 bases; unmatched bases: 7. There are 16 residues in the CDR3. The CDR3 loop reads CASSSIGGQGSYEQYF. The CDR3 region has the DNA TGTGCCAGCAGCTCGATAGGGGGACAGGGCTCCTACGAGCAGTACTTC.

This chain connects TRBV3-1 (or the pseudogene TRBV3-2) to TRBJ2-3; TRBD2 aligns across 7 bases. Trimming cost V 6 bases and J 5 bases; bases outside gene matches: 8. Germline CDR1 is LGHDT and CDR2 is YNNKEL (reference sequence). There are 14 residues in the CDR3. This CDR3 is CASRRREGRDTQYF. The CDR3 nucleotides read TGTGCCAGCAGACGAAGGGAGGGCAGAGATACGCAGTATTTT.

The J gene is TRBJ2-7, the V gene TRBV5-1, with TRBD1 matching over 11 bases. Germline values: CDR1 SGHRS, CDR2 YFSETQ. The CDR3 contains 15 residues. The ends lost 4 bases at V and 4 bases at J; junction bases unmatched: 7. This CDR3 reads CASSPGQGASYEQYF. In DNA form, the CDR3 reads TGCGCCAGCAGCCCCGGACAGGGGGCGTCTTACGAGCAGTACTTC.

V gene TRBV9 combines with J gene TRBJ1-2; 8 nucleotides align to TRBD1. Germline V gives CDR1 SGDLS, CDR2 YYNGEE. CDR3 length equals 14 residues. With 1 base clipped from V and 4 bases from J, the junction kept 3 bases outside the gene matches. The CDR3 region is CASSVTGGAYGYTF. The CDR3 nucleotides are TGTGCCAGCAGCGTAACAGGGGGGGCCTATGGCTACACCTTC.

This clone was found once. V gene TRBV5-5 combines with J gene TRBJ2-2, with 8 bases aligning to TRBD2. Germline CDR1 reads SGHKS; CDR2 reads YYEKEE (reference sequence). The length of the CDR3 is 15 residues. V lost 6 bases to trimming and J lost 6 bases; unmatched junction nucleotides: 10. The CDR3 DNA sequence: TGTGCCAGCACCCCCGGGGGGGTGTTCCCCGGGGAGCTGTTTTTT. This translates into CASTPGGVFPGELFF.

The V and J genes are TRBV6-5 and TRBJ1-2; 9 bases fit TRBD1. CDR1 and CDR2 from the germline V gene are MNHEY and SVGAGI. The CDR3 has 13 amino acids. V gave up 6 bases and J gave up 6 bases; unmatched junction bases: 5. The CDR3 spells CASRATGGNGYTF. The CDR3 coding sequence is TGTGCCAGCAGGGCAACAGGGGGCAATGGCTACACCTTC.

The J gene is TRBJ2-3, the V gene TRBV6-5, with 10 bases identical to TRBD2. Germline V CDR1 and CDR2: MNHEY, SVGAGI. The V and J ends lost 1 base and 4 bases, in that order; junction bases with no gene match: 2. This CDR3 is built from 15 residues. As DNA, the CDR3 is TGTGCCAGCAGTTACTTACTAGCGGGGCCAGATACGCAGTATTTT. It encodes CASSYLLAGPDTQYF.